The subject of this entry is one T cell receptor (beta chain). Antigen unknown. Clones were sequenced by immunoSEQ multiplex PCR, and TCRdb holds only the in-frame ones, with some missing. The sample records about 79,000 clones, about 90% being singletons. This sample was included in a study of T cell responses to AZD1222 COVID-19 vaccine. Germline assignment: CDR1 MNHNY and CDR2 SVGAGI (reference sequence). The CDR3 has 15 residues. The V and J ends lost 6 bases and 0 bases respectively, with 12 bases between them. Study-wide points: In a largely white British group with more females than males, clonal diversity was possibly underestimated. When two AZD1222 doses had been given, Spike-specific TCR breadth and depth rose. Unmutated regions of variants are reportedly targeted by nearly half of spike-specific TCRs. Repertoires were obtained only post-peak T cell response.

The clonotype originates from an adult in good health. The sample here was peripheral blood, taken on day 0 of MenACWY control vaccination. The chain employs TRBV6-6 and TRBJ1-3, with D perhaps matching TRBD1 (5 bases). The CDR3 reads CASRPRGSSGNTIYF. CDR3 DNA: TGTGCCAGCAGACCAAGGGGCAGCTCTGGAAACACCATATATTTT.